These 25 T cell receptor beta chains share one sample of origin, sequenced in a study of T cell changes during pregnancy in multiple sclerosis. The repertoire was sequenced with immunoSEQ multiplex PCR; TCRdb's copy has only in-frame clones and lacks some. The data show some 41,000 clones, about nine tenths seen once. The sequencing sample was made of PBMCs (not recorded whether the cells were cultured). The receptors originated from a female donor with multiple sclerosis, enrolled in a pregnancy study.

The gene calls are TRBV6-1 and TRBJ2-7; 7 bases agree with TRBD2. Germline CDR1 reads MNHNS; CDR2 reads SASEGT. Trimming took 7 bases from V and 2 from J; bases not matched to a gene: 8. The CDR3 loop spans 14 amino acids. CDR3 sequence reads: CASNTPGTTYEQYF. The CDR3, as DNA: TGTGCCAGCAACACCCCCGGGACTACCTACGAGCAGTACTTC.

The chain joins TRBV7-9 to TRBJ2-3, with D perhaps matching TRBD1 (6 bases). Germline CDR1 reads SEHNR; CDR2 reads FQNEAQ (reference sequence). The V end lost 3 bases, the J end lost 4 bases, and 20 bases lay between the germline ends. The CDR3 consists of 17 residues. The CDR3, as DNA: TGTGCCAGCAGCTTTTTCAAAGGGGCAGGGGTTCCAGATACGCAGTATTTT. Its translation: CASSFFKGAGVPDTQYF.

The genes are TRBV30 and TRBJ1-2, with TRBD1 matching 7 bases. V trimming: 2 bases; J trimming: 4 bases; junction bases outside the gene matches: 10. CDR1 GTSNPN and CDR2 SVGIG come from the germline V gene (reference sequence). CDR3 length equals 15 residues. This CDR3 reads CAWSRVDRLAYGYTF. The CDR3 nucleotides read TGTGCCTGGAGTAGGGTGGACAGGCTTGCCTATGGCTACACCTTC.

V is TRBV7-2 and J is TRBJ1-1; the D gene is possibly TRBD1 (6 bases). The CDR3 is 16 residues long. Between the trimmed V and J ends, which lost 4 bases and 4 bases, there was a span of 19 bases. Germline CDR1 is SGHTA and CDR2 is FQGNSA. The DNA of the CDR3 is TGTGCCAGCAGCTCCATTGGGGGGGCCGGGGGCACTGAAGCTTTCTTT. It is translated as CASSSIGGAGGTEAFF.

This clone was seen only a few times. This chain joins TRBV6-6 and TRBJ1-5; TRBD1 aligns across 10 bases. Germline CDR1 and CDR2: MNHNY and SVGAGI (reference sequence). The junction had 2 bases not matched to a gene; V was cut back by 7 bases and J by 2 bases. This CDR3 is 14 amino acids long. CDR3 sequence reads: CASNGQGGNQPQHF. CDR3 nucleotides: TGTGCCAGCAACGGACAGGGGGGCAATCAGCCCCAGCATTTT.

The genes are TRBV6-5 and TRBJ2-7; possibly TRBD1 for D (6 bases). Germline lookup yields CDR1 MNHEY and CDR2 SVGAGI. The CDR3 loop spans 15 amino acids. V was pared by 0 bases and J by 2 bases, with 11 bases between. Here the CDR3 reads CASSYSQGSPYEQYF. The CDR3 nucleotides read TGTGCCAGCAGTTACTCTCAGGGGTCACCCTACGAGCAGTACTTC.

The chain recombines TRBV4-2 with TRBJ1-1; D is possibly TRBD1 (5 bases). V was trimmed by 1 base and J by 10 bases, leaving 13 bases between them. Germline assignment: CDR1 LGHNA and CDR2 YNFKEQ. The CDR3 length is 13 residues. The CDR3 reads CASSQADRGGAFF. CDR3 DNA sequence: TGTGCCAGCAGCCAAGCAGATCGGGGGGGAGCTTTCTTT.

This rearrangement joins TRBV19 to TRBJ2-5, with TRBD1 as a possible D gene (5 bases). Germline V lookup: CDR1 LNHDA, CDR2 SQIVND (reference sequence). The V end lost 1 base, the J end lost 5 bases, and 11 bases lay between the germline ends. The CDR3 runs to 14 residues. In DNA form, the CDR3 reads TGTGCCAGTAGTATAGCAGGCAGGGTGGAGACCCAGTACTTC. Translated, it gives CASSIAGRVETQYF. The full variable domain, its missing parts supplied by reference TRBV19 and TRBJ2-5, is DGGITQSPKYLFRKEGQNVTLSCEQNLNHDAMYWYRQDPGQGLRLIYYSQIVNDFQKGDIAEGYSVSREKKESFPLTVTSAQKNPTAFYLCASSIAGRVETQYFGPGTRLLVL.

V is TRBV2 and J is TRBJ2-1; D is ambiguous. Trimming shortened V by 7 bases and J by 4 bases, and 8 bases separated the two germline ends. This CDR3 region has 12 residues. The germline gives CDR1 SNHLY, CDR2 FYNNEI. The CDR3 here is CASTATYNEQFF. The CDR3, as DNA: TGTGCCAGCACCGCGACTTACAATGAGCAGTTCTTC.

The V gene is TRBV28, the J gene TRBJ1-5; 8 bases are shared with TRBD1. Germline CDR1 is MDHEN and CDR2 is SYDVKM. V lost 3 bases and J lost 1; bases outside the gene matches: 8. The CDR3 contains 17 residues. CDR3 amino acids: CASSFGTGDKSNQPQHF. The CDR3 DNA is TGTGCCAGCAGTTTTGGGACAGGAGACAAGAGCAATCAGCCCCAGCATTTT.

The V gene is TRBV2, the J gene TRBJ2-1; possible D gene TRBD2, 5 bases. The CDR3 is 14 amino acids. Germline lookup yields CDR1 SNHLY and CDR2 FYNNEI. V dropped 4 bases and J dropped 6 bases, with 13 bases sitting between them. CDR3 in DNA: TGTGCCAGCAGTGGTCTAGTAGGAGGCAATGAGCAGTTCTTC. Encoded protein: CASSGLVGGNEQFF.

The rearrangement uses TRBV25-1 and TRBJ1-3; tentative D call: TRBD1 (5 bases). CDR1 is MGHDK, CDR2 SYGVNS, per germline. The V end lost 5 bases, the J end lost 6 bases, and 20 bases lay between the germline ends. The CDR3 loop spans 16 amino acids. The CDR3 DNA reads as TGTGCCAGCAGTTTGAATGGAGCAGGGCGGTCAAACACCATATATTTT. This translates into CASSLNGAGRSNTIYF. The full variable domain, completed using reference TRBV25-1 and TRBJ1-3, is EADIYQTPRYLVIGTGKKITLECSQTMGHDKMYWYQQDPGMELHLIHYSYGVNSTEKGDLSSESTVSRIRTEHFPLTLESARPSHTSQYLCASSLNGAGRSNTIYFGEGSWLTVV.

V is TRBV21-1 and J is TRBJ2-7. TRBV21-1 is a pseudogene segment. The CDR3 is 15 residues long. DNA of the CDR3: TGTGCCAGCAGCGATAAAGTAGGCTCCTCCTACGAGCAGTACTTC. It translates to CASSDKVGSSYEQYF.

This sequence joins TRBV5-4 and TRBJ2-7, with D possibly matching TRBD2 (6 bases). The CDR3 loop spans 15 amino acids. In germline, CDR1 is SGHNT, CDR2 YYREEE (reference sequence). The V gene lost 4 bases and the J gene lost 1 base, with 15 bases spanning the gap. DNA of the CDR3: TGTGCCAGCAGCAACTCGGAGGGCGCGTCCTACGAGCAGTACTTC. The encoded protein is CASSNSEGASYEQYF.

V is TRBV6-5 and J is TRBJ2-7; 10 nucleotides align to TRBD1. This CDR3 has 15 amino acids. Germline CDR1 MNHEY, CDR2 SVGAGI. V lost 2 bases, J lost 3 bases, and 4 bases stayed unmatched. The CDR3 bases are TGTGCCAGCAGTTACCCGGGACAGGGGAACTACGAGCAGTACTTC. Its protein product is CASSYPGQGNYEQYF.

This clone has just a few counts. The chain recombines TRBV27 with TRBJ1-5; a possible D gene is TRBD1 (6 bases). V was cut by 1 base and J by 5 bases, with 9 bases left in between. The CDR3 totals 14 residues. The germline CDR1 and CDR2 sequences are MNHEY and SMNVEV (reference sequence). The CDR3 DNA is TGTGCCAGCAGTTTATATCAGGGGCATCAGCCCCAGCATTTT. It is translated as CASSLYQGHQPQHF.

The CDR3 loop is CASSPAGGYWEPQHF. The CDR3 DNA follows: TGTGCCAGCAGCCCGGCGGGCGGGTACTGGGAGCCCCAGCATTTT. The chain joins TRBV5-8 to TRBJ1-5; D ambiguous. The CDR3 totals 15 residues. Trimming cost V 4 bases and J 8 bases, with 19 bases left between them. CDR1 is SGHTS, CDR2 YDEGEE, per germline.

This clone came up a few times. CDR3 in amino acids: CASSNRDRGYEQYF. The DNA of the CDR3 is TGTGCCAGCAGTAACCGGGACAGGGGCTACGAGCAGTACTTC. The chain links TRBV6-6 to TRBJ2-7, with TRBD1 matching over 10 bases. Germline lookup yields CDR1 MNHNY and CDR2 SVGAGI (reference sequence). J lost 3 bases, V lost 5 bases, and 4 bases had no gene match. This CDR3 spans 14 amino acids.

This clone was counted between two and nine times. The chain links TRBV7-9 to TRBJ2-7; no reliable D call. The CDR3 loop spans 13 amino acids. The germline V gene encodes CDR1 SEHNR and CDR2 FQNEAQ (reference sequence). Trimming removed 4 bases from V and 1 base from J, with 8 bases in between. The DNA of the CDR3 is TGTGCCAGCAGCTGGATAGGATCCTACGAGCAGTACTTC. This sequence encodes CASSWIGSYEQYF. Based on the CDR3 plus reference TRBV7-9 and TRBJ2-7, the full variable domain is DTGVSQNPRHKITKRGQNVTFRCDPISEHNRLYWYRQTLGQGPEFLTYFQNEAQLEKSRLLSDRFSAERPKGSFSTLEIQRTEQGDSAMYLCASSWIGSYEQYFGPGTRLTVT.

This clone was seen only once. This rearrangement joins TRBV30 to TRBJ1-2; D remains unclear. V gave up 4 bases and J gave up 4 bases, with 13 bases separating them. Germline V gene sequence: CDR1 GTSNPN, CDR2 SVGIG (reference sequence). This CDR3 spans 13 amino acids. The CDR3 loop reads CAWIPAGLYGYTF. CDR3 bases: TGTGCCTGGATCCCCGCAGGTCTCTATGGCTACACCTTC.

V gene TRBV27 combines with J gene TRBJ2-7; D is undetermined. Germline CDR1 reads MNHEY; CDR2 reads SMNVEV (reference sequence). The CDR3 spans 12 residues. The germline V and J ends were trimmed by 5 bases and 2 bases, with 7 bases remaining between them. The CDR3 region is CASSDGPYEQYF. The DNA of the CDR3 is TGTGCCAGCAGTGACGGTCCCTACGAGCAGTACTTC.

V gene TRBV2 combines with J gene TRBJ1-1, with D possibly TRBD1 on 6 matching bases. The CDR3 is 17 residues long. Trimming pared 5 bases from V and 5 bases from J, leaving 24 bases between. Germline CDR1 reads SNHLY; CDR2 reads FYNNEI. The CDR3 bases are TGTGCCAGCAGTCCTACCCTTACGGGAGGGGGGGCGACTGAAGCTTTCTTT. This codes for CASSPTLTGGGATEAFF.

The chain employs TRBV14 and TRBJ1-3; TRBD1 is a possible D gene (6 bases). The V end was cut by 0 bases, the J end by 2 bases, with 11 bases between. The germline CDR1 and CDR2 sequences are SGHDN and FVKESK. The CDR3 spans 16 residues. The CDR3 here is CASSQDISGAGNTIYF. For the CDR3, the DNA is TGTGCCAGCAGCCAAGACATCTCAGGGGCTGGAAACACCATATATTTT.

The CDR3 is CASSQDFLAGVSYNEQFF. In DNA, the CDR3 is TGCGCCAGCAGCCAAGATTTCCTAGCGGGAGTCAGCTACAATGAGCAGTTCTTC. V usage is TRBV4-1 and J usage is TRBJ2-1; 10 bases fit TRBD2. With V trimmed by 0 bases and J by 3 bases, 8 bases remained unmatched. CDR1 and CDR2 from the germline V gene are MGHRA and YSYEKL. This CDR3 region has 18 residues.

The chain joins TRBV27 to TRBJ2-5; TRBD1 matches 9 bases. There are 13 residues in the CDR3. Germline V lookup: CDR1 MNHEY, CDR2 SMNVEV (reference sequence). Germline trimming cut 3 bases from V and 4 bases from J; bases unmatched to any gene: 0. The CDR3: CASSLTGGETQYF. Here the CDR3 DNA reads TGTGCCAGCAGTTTGACAGGGGGAGAGACCCAGTACTTC.